Each of the 25 T cell receptor beta chains below was sequenced from the same sample in a study of early T cells in non-severe SARS-CoV-2 infection. TCRdb re-derived calls from the 5' RACE reads in MiXCR, one entry per CDR3 protein. The profile covers around 58,000 distinct CDR3 sequences, with roughly 7.8% appearing a single time and about 10% taken by the ten largest. Sequenced material: whole blood, taken at baseline. These receptors all stem from an adult who was a healthcare worker with PCR-confirmed SARS-CoV-2 infection or an uninfected control (not recorded which).

This clonotype came up a few times. The genes are TRBV20-1 and TRBJ2-3, with 10 bases identical to TRBD2. Germline CDR1 reads DFQATT; CDR2 reads SNEGSKA (reference sequence). V shed 6 bases, J shed 6 bases, and the junction held 6 bases outside the gene matches. This CDR3 has 13 residues. CDR3 bases: TGCAGTGCCCCAGGGACTAGCGTGGATACGCAGTATTTT. Translating it yields CSAPGTSVDTQYF.

The genes are TRBV29-1 and TRBJ2-1, with 8 bases matching TRBD2. The CDR3 runs 11 residues. Germline V gives CDR1 SQVTM, CDR2 ANQGSEA. V lost 5 bases, J lost 8 bases, and 2 bases stayed unmatched. CDR3 bases: TGCAGCGTTTCGGGGGGGTATGAGCAGTTCTTC. It specifies CSVSGGYEQFF.

The J gene is TRBJ2-1, the V gene TRBV10-2, with 14 bases identical to TRBD2. CDR3 length: 15 amino acids. Trimming cost V 6 bases and J 8 bases; bases outside gene matches: 6. Germline CDR1 reads WSHSY; CDR2 reads SAAADI. The CDR3 loop reads CASSTGTSGSDEQFF. DNA for the CDR3: TGCGCCAGCAGCACCGGGACTAGCGGGAGCGATGAGCAGTTCTTC.

This clonotype was observed many times. This chain joins TRBV6-6 and TRBJ2-7; maybe TRBD1 (5 bases). This CDR3 is 14 amino acids long. In germline, CDR1 is MNHNY, CDR2 SVGAGI (reference sequence). Trimming stripped 5 bases from V and 6 bases from J, with 17 bases between. In nucleotides, the CDR3 is TGTGCCAGCAGTCCGGACAAGCCGCGGCGCGAGCAGTACTTC. Protein: CASSPDKPRREQYF.

This clonotype was observed many times. The chain couples TRBV10-3 to TRBJ1-5; maybe TRBD1 (5 bases). The CDR3 spans 14 residues. The V end was cut by 0 bases, the J end by 6 bases, with 9 bases between. The germline V gene encodes CDR1 ENHRY and CDR2 SYGVKD. The CDR3, as DNA: TGTGCCATCAGTGAGTCGGAGGGACTTCAGCCCCAGCATTTT. The encoded protein is CAISESEGLQPQHF.

This clonotype was counted ten times or more. The chain links TRBV6-1 to TRBJ1-2; D remains unclear. Between the trimmed V and J ends, which lost 3 bases and 8 bases, there was a span of 10 bases. Germline values: CDR1 MNHNS, CDR2 SASEGT. This CDR3 is built from 12 residues. The CDR3 DNA is TGTGCCAGCAGTGATCTTACCTTCGGCTACACCTTC. Protein product: CASSDLTFGYTF.

This clonotype has only a few counts. This chain links TRBV6-5 with TRBJ1-3; 9 nucleotides line up with TRBD1. Germline V lookup: CDR1 MNHEY, CDR2 SVGAGI. The CDR3 is 14 amino acids. J was trimmed by 0 bases and V by 8 bases; bases with no gene match: 2. The CDR3 DNA reads as TGTGCCAGCTCGACAGGGGGCTCTGGAAACACCATATATTTT. It encodes CASSTGGSGNTIYF.

For this clonotype: A read error may explain this, as a much larger clone is one base away. This chain links TRBV7-6 with TRBJ2-7, with TRBD1 matching 7 bases. Germline lookup yields CDR1 SGHVS and CDR2 FNYEAQ. The CDR3 totals 16 residues. Here the CDR3 DNA reads TGTGCCAGCAGCCAAACCCCGGGACAGTCCACCTACGAGGAGTACTTC. The encoded protein is CASSQTPGQSTYEEYF.

This clonotype was counted many times. The chain employs TRBV20-1 and TRBJ2-5; D is tentatively TRBD1 or TRBD2 (7 bases each). Germline V CDR1 and CDR2: DFQATT, SNEGSKA (reference sequence). CDR3 size: 13 residues. V lost 2 bases, J lost 9 bases, and 16 bases lay in between. In nucleotides, the CDR3 is TGCAGTGCTAGACTAGCGGTCCAGGGGGCCCAGTACTTC. The encoded protein is CSARLAVQGAQYF.

The table lists this clonotype with many counts. The rearrangement uses TRBV29-1 and TRBJ2-2; weak D call: TRBD2 (6 bases). The length of the CDR3 is 14 residues. From germline, CDR1 is SQVTM and CDR2 ANQGSEA. V lost 7 bases to trimming and J lost 6 bases, with 18 bases between them. CDR3: CSAREAGIAGELFF. As DNA, the CDR3 is TGCAGCGCCAGGGAGGCAGGGATAGCCGGGGAGCTGTTTTTT.

This clonotype has a count of ten or more. The chain is built from TRBV10-3 and TRBJ2-5, with D perhaps matching TRBD2 (5 bases). The CDR3 runs 13 residues. V was trimmed by 3 bases and J by 3 bases, leaving 8 bases between them. From germline, CDR1 is ENHRY and CDR2 SYGVKD. CDR3 amino acids: CAISDGVKETQYF. The CDR3 coding sequence is TGTGCCATCAGTGACGGGGTTAAAGAGACCCAGTACTTC.

The chain employs TRBV6-1 and TRBJ2-2; 7 bases are shared with TRBD1. V lost 5 bases, J lost 6 bases, and 6 bases stayed unmatched. Germline CDR1 is MNHNS and CDR2 is SASEGT. CDR3 length: 14 residues. DNA for the CDR3: TGTGCCAGCAGTCCCCGGCAGGGGGCCGGGGAGCTGTTTTTT. Encoded protein: CASSPRQGAGELFF.

The genes are TRBV27 and TRBJ1-1; maybe TRBD1 (6 bases). The germline gives CDR1 MNHEY, CDR2 SMNVEV (reference sequence). V gave up 5 bases and J gave up 4 bases, with 8 bases separating them. The CDR3 contains 12 residues. The CDR3 loop reads CASSRGGTEAFF. Written as DNA, the CDR3 is TGTGCCAGCAGTAGGGGGGGCACTGAAGCTTTCTTT.

V usage is TRBV15 and J usage is TRBJ2-1; 10 nucleotides line up with TRBD2. Losses at the gene ends were 4 bases for V and 8 bases for J; bases not matched to a gene: 20. The CDR3 is made up of 19 amino acids. Germline V gives CDR1 LNHNV, CDR2 YYDKDF (reference sequence). The CDR3 is CATSTEREGLIASRDEQFF. CDR3 coding DNA: TGTGCCACCAGCACCGAGCGGGAGGGCCTTATTGCGTCGAGGGATGAGCAGTTCTTC.

The chain has TRBV5-1 and TRBJ2-1; 15 bases line up with TRBD2. The CDR3 has 15 residues. With V trimmed by 4 bases and J by 8 bases, 4 bases remained unmatched. The germline V gene has CDR1 SGHRS and CDR2 YFSETQ. DNA of the CDR3: TGCGCCAGCAGCCTTCGGACTAGCGGGAGGGATGAGCAGTTCTTC. Protein sequence: CASSLRTSGRDEQFF.

The J gene is TRBJ2-1, the V gene TRBV12-3 or TRBV12-4; 12 positions agree with TRBD2. CDR3 length: 18 amino acids. V was pared by 3 bases and J by 8 bases, with 14 bases of the junction left unmatched. The CDR3 reads CASSFTAWGTSGPDEQFF. The CDR3, as DNA: TGTGCCAGCAGTTTCACGGCGTGGGGGACTAGCGGGCCGGATGAGCAGTTCTTC.

Ten or more counts support this clonotype. The V gene is TRBV29-1, the J gene TRBJ1-2, with D hard to call. Trimming pared 0 bases from V and 5 bases from J, leaving 7 bases between. Per germline, CDR1 SQVTM and CDR2 ANQGSEA. This CDR3 is 12 amino acids long. The CDR3 loop is CSVEDPDYGYTF. CDR3 in DNA: TGCAGCGTTGAAGATCCGGATTATGGCTACACCTTC.

The J gene is TRBJ2-1, the V gene TRBV4-1; 10 bases fit TRBD2. The germline gives CDR1 MGHRA, CDR2 YSYEKL. J was trimmed by 3 bases and V by 0 bases; bases with no gene match: 8. The CDR3 totals 18 residues. The CDR3 coding sequence is TGCGCCAGCAGCCAAGATACCCCGACTAGCGGGTTCTACAATGAGCAGTTCTTC. Protein sequence: CASSQDTPTSGFYNEQFF.

CDR3 sequence: CSAGGDSPYNEQFF. The DNA of the CDR3 is TGCAGTGCTGGGGGGGACAGCCCCTACAATGAGCAGTTCTTC. The chain couples TRBV20-1 to TRBJ2-1, with D perhaps being TRBD1 or TRBD2 (7 bases each). The CDR3 consists of 14 residues. V dropped 5 bases and J dropped 2 bases, with 13 bases sitting between them. Germline CDR1 reads DFQATT; CDR2 reads SNEGSKA (reference sequence).

The chain recombines TRBV7-9 with TRBJ1-1, with D maybe TRBD1 (6 bases). Trimming removed 2 bases from V and 1 base from J, with 11 bases in between. CDR3 size: 15 residues. Looked up from germline, CDR1 is SEHNR and CDR2 is FQNEAQ (reference sequence). The CDR3 DNA follows: TGTGCCAGCAGCTTATGGAGGGGGTCGAACACTGAAGCTTTCTTT. Encoded protein: CASSLWRGSNTEAFF. Full variable domain (missing parts from reference TRBV7-9 and TRBJ1-1): DTGVSQNPRHKITKRGQNVTFRCDPISEHNRLYWYRQTLGQGPEFLTYFQNEAQLEKSRLLSDRFSAERPKGSFSTLEIQRTEQGDSAMYLCASSLWRGSNTEAFFGQGTRLTVV.

Only a few counts were recorded for this clonotype. The V and J genes are TRBV5-1 and TRBJ1-2, with D possibly matching TRBD1 (6 bases). The germline V gene encodes CDR1 SGHRS and CDR2 YFSETQ. The CDR3 has 13 residues. The ends were cut back, 5 bases at V and 8 bases at J, with 16 bases in the middle. The CDR3 reads CASRSTGAGGYTF. In DNA, the CDR3 is TGCGCCAGCAGGTCGACAGGAGCAGGAGGCTACACCTTC.

This clonotype was found many times. The CDR3 region has the DNA TGTGCCAGCAGCGTCCAGGAGGGAGGGGCAGAGACCCAGTACTTC. Encoded protein: CASSVQEGGAETQYF. This sequence joins TRBV9 and TRBJ2-5; 7 bases map to TRBD2. V gave up 2 bases and J gave up 4 bases; unmatched junction bases: 8. This CDR3 has 15 residues. CDR1 is SGDLS, CDR2 YYNGEE, per germline.

The chain combines TRBV30 with TRBJ2-2, with 10 bases identical to TRBD1. V dropped 3 bases and J dropped 8; count of bases not matched to a gene: 6. The CDR3 has 14 amino acids. Germline lookup yields CDR1 GTSNPN and CDR2 SVGIG (reference sequence). CDR3 sequence: CAWSRDRGGGELFF. DNA for the CDR3: TGTGCCTGGAGCCGGGACAGGGGAGGGGGGGAGCTGTTTTTT.

This clonotype was detected ten times or more. The chain carries TRBV19 and TRBJ2-1; 12 nucleotides match TRBD2. The V gene's germline CDR1 is LNHDA and CDR2 SQIVND (reference sequence). V shed 4 bases, J shed 10 bases, and the junction held 8 bases outside the gene matches. The CDR3 loop spans 15 amino acids. DNA of the CDR3: TGTGCCAGTAGTACCCCTAGCGGGAGGGCGAAGGAGCAGTTCTTC. Its translation: CASSTPSGRAKEQFF.

The V gene is TRBV20-1, the J gene TRBJ2-5; 8 bases align to TRBD1. The CDR3 has 12 amino acids. Germline CDR1 DFQATT, CDR2 SNEGSKA (reference sequence). V shed 6 bases, J shed 9 bases, and the junction held 9 bases outside the gene matches. The CDR3 loop reads CSATTRQGSQYF. CDR3 DNA sequence: TGCAGTGCAACAACGCGACAGGGGTCCCAGTACTTC.